The T cell receptor (beta chain) described here comes from a study of response to subunit inactivated influenza vaccine. TCRdb fed the RT-PCR reads into MiXCR, producing one record per CDR3 protein. The sample consists of about 780,000 distinct CDR3 sequences, less than 20% of them appearing once. This receptor was identified in a man over 45 who received an inactivated influenza vaccine. The sample consisted of PBMCs from blood, taken more than 4 days after vaccination.

Here the CDR3 DNA reads TGCAGCGTTACAGGACGGTTCCAAGAGACCCAGTACTTC. It encodes CSVTGRFQETQYF. The V and J genes are TRBV29-1 and TRBJ2-5; possibly TRBD1 for D (5 bases). Germline V lookup: CDR1 SQVTM, CDR2 ANQGSEA. V was pared by 5 bases and J by 1 base, with 11 bases between. CDR3 length: 13 residues.